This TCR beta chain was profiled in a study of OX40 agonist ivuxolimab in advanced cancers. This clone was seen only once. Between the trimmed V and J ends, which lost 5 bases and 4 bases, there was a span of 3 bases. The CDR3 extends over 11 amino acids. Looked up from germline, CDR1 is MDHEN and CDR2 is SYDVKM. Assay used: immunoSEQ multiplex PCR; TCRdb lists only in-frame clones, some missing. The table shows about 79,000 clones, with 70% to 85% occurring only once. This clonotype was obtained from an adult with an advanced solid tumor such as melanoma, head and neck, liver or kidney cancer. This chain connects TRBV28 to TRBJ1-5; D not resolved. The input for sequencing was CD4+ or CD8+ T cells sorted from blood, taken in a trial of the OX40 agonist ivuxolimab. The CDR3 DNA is TGTGCCAGCAGTCTGAATCAGCCCCAGCATTTT. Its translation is CASSLNQPQHF.